Below, 10 T cell receptor beta chains from the same sample are listed, as sequenced in a study of human T cells and chemical hapten exposure. Via MiXCR, TCRdb re-called the RACE reads, giving one row per CDR3 protein. The sample shows about 110,000 distinct CDR3 sequences, approximately 8.8% of them seen only once. Regarding time point: patch test 2, 6 weeks after DPC sensitization. Treatment described: therapeutic diphenylcyclopropenone sensitization with weekly scalp DPC. The source material was whole blood, sampled in connection with sensitization to the hapten diphenylcyclopropenone (DPC). These receptors all come from a woman between 40 and 55 years old with alopecia areata. Some clones in this sample may be carry-over from other donors' samples.

This clonotype has a count of ten or more. The gene calls are TRBV20-1 and TRBJ2-7; 10 bases fit TRBD1. Germline V gene lookup returns CDR1 DFQATT and CDR2 SNEGSKA (reference sequence). This CDR3 contains 15 residues. V shed 6 bases and J 7 bases; nucleotides not matched to a gene: 15. CDR3 coding DNA: TGCAGTGCCCCTAGGGACAGGGGCGGGAGTAGGGAGCAGTACTTC. Translation gives CSAPRDRGGSREQYF.

In its sample, this clonotype was seen a few times. The chain is built from TRBV29-1 and TRBJ1-6; D ambiguous. V lost 7 bases to trimming and J lost 6 bases, with 16 bases between them. The germline V gene has CDR1 SQVTM and CDR2 ANQGSEA. The CDR3 covers 14 residues. The CDR3 DNA follows: TGCAGCGCTTCTTTGGCGGACGCTAATTCACCCCTCCACTTT. Amino acid sequence: CSASLADANSPLHF. Full variable domain (remainder filled in from reference TRBV29-1 and TRBJ1-6): SAVISQKPSRDICQRGTSLTIQCQVDSQVTMMFWYRQQPGQSLTLIATANQGSEATYESGFVIDKFPISRPNLTFSTLTVSNMSPEDSSIYLCSASLADANSPLHFGNGTRLTVT.

In this sample, this clonotype turned up a few times. The V and J genes are TRBV4-3 and TRBJ1-2; 9 bases match TRBD1. The germline gives CDR1 LGHNA, CDR2 YSLEER. Unmatched junction bases numbered 6, after V lost 4 bases and J lost 6 bases. This CDR3 is built from 14 residues. CDR3 nucleotide sequence: TGCGCCAGCAGCCTAGGGACAGGGTCGGATGGCTACACCTTC. Its protein is CASSLGTGSDGYTF.

This clonotype was recorded at least ten times. V is TRBV30 and J is TRBJ2-1; D is uncertain. The germline CDR1 and CDR2 sequences are GTSNPN and SVGIG (reference sequence). Trimming removed 2 bases at V and 7 bases at J, with 15 bases between. This CDR3 is built from 14 residues. The CDR3 protein is CAWSNDVGWNEQFF. In DNA form, the CDR3 reads TGTGCCTGGAGTAACGACGTCGGATGGAATGAGCAGTTCTTC.

This chain connects TRBV12-3 or TRBV12-4 to TRBJ1-6; D is perhaps TRBD1 (5 bases). The CDR3 consists of 16 residues. With 5 bases removed from V and 7 bases from J, the gap between germline ends came to 18 bases. The CDR3 sequence is CASSPTGGTENSPLHF. The CDR3 region has the DNA TGTGCCAGCAGTCCAACCGGTGGGACTGAGAATTCACCCCTCCACTTT.

This clonotype was seen only a few times. This chain joins TRBV11-3 and TRBJ2-1, with unresolved D. The CDR3 has 13 amino acids. Per the germline V gene, CDR1 is SGHNT and CDR2 is YENEEA. V was shortened by 5 bases and J by 9 bases, with 14 bases between the two germline ends. Here the CDR3 reads CASSRGPGIEQFF. DNA of the CDR3: TGTGCCAGCAGCCGTGGGCCGGGCATTGAGCAGTTCTTC.

This rearrangement joins TRBV11-2 to TRBJ1-2; D call uncertain. CDR3 length: 14 residues. Germline V gene sequence: CDR1 SGHAT, CDR2 FQNNGV. The V end was cut by 5 bases, the J end by 0 bases, with 10 bases between. In DNA, the CDR3 is TGTGCCAGCAGCCGCCCGGGCACTAACTATGGCTACACCTTC. It translates to CASSRPGTNYGYTF.

In this sample, this clonotype turned up a few times. The chain carries TRBV7-2 and TRBJ2-1; TRBD2 matches 7 bases. V lost 3 bases to trimming and J lost 6 bases; unmatched junction nucleotides: 5. Germline V gene sequence: CDR1 SGHTA, CDR2 FQGNSA. There are 14 residues in the CDR3. CDR3 sequence reads: CASSLGRGVNEQFF. The CDR3 region has the DNA TGTGCCAGCAGCTTGGGACGGGGGGTCAATGAGCAGTTCTTC.

This clonotype has just a few counts. This chain links TRBV6-2 or TRBV6-3 with TRBJ2-5, with a weak D call TRBD2 (6 bases). The ends were cut back, 4 bases at V and 5 bases at J, with 11 bases in the middle. The CDR3 loop spans 13 amino acids. CDR1 is MNHEY and CDR2 is SVGEGT in the germline V gene. The CDR3 reads CASSSLGGETQYF. For the CDR3, the DNA is TGTGCCAGCAGTTCGCTCGGGGGTGAGACCCAGTACTTC.

In this sample, this clonotype turned up many times. A read error may account for a junction end that differs from germline. V gene TRBV12-3 or TRBV12-4 combines with J gene TRBJ2-1; D not resolved. The CDR3 totals 11 residues. The CDR3 DNA sequence: TGTGCCAGCCGTTTGGACAATGAGCAGTTCTTC. This encodes CASRLDNEQFF.